The rows below give T cell receptor beta chains drawn from one sample of a study of T cell changes during pregnancy in multiple sclerosis. The data were produced by immunoSEQ multiplex PCR, yet TCRdb's version contains in-frame clones alone and is incomplete. The sample holds 89,000 or so clones, 90% to 95% seen once. This specimen consisted of PBMCs, obtained in the first trimester of pregnancy. The receptors here all came from a female donor in good health, serving as a control in a pregnancy study. Some clones in this sample may be carry-over from other donors' samples. CDR3s leave out the opening cysteine and the closing phenylalanine or tryptophan.

j_gene: TRBJ1-1; v_gene: TRBV7-9; CDR3aa: ASSLGTENTEAF
j_gene: TRBJ1-1; v_gene: TRBV29-1; CDR3aa: SANSEITEAF
j_gene: TRBJ1-1; v_gene: TRBV5-4; CDR3aa: ASSGQLYTEAF
j_gene: TRBJ1-4; v_gene: TRBV2; CDR3aa: ASDRGFNEKLF
j_gene: TRBJ1-2; v_gene: TRBV19; CDR3aa: ASSYAGVSPGYT
j_gene: TRBJ1-5; v_gene: TRBV4-3; CDR3aa: ASSQDPGTSNQPQH
j_gene: TRBJ2-2; v_gene: TRBV28; CDR3aa: ASSGDSLITGELF
j_gene: TRBJ2-3; v_gene: TRBV6-6; CDR3aa: ASSSPKRISTDTQY
j_gene: TRBJ2-1; v_gene: TRBV27; CDR3aa: ASSSGSGYYNEQF
j_gene: TRBJ2-5; v_gene: TRBV25-1; CDR3aa: ASSALTSGRGEETQY
j_gene: TRBJ1-5; v_gene: TRBV21-1; CDR3aa: ASSNGLGSNQPQH
j_gene: TRBJ2-7; v_gene: TRBV10-3; CDR3aa: AISELGRAGGNEQY
j_gene: TRBJ1-2; v_gene: TRBV10-3; CDR3aa: AAGGGPNRNYGYT
j_gene: TRBJ2-1; v_gene: TRBV20-1; CDR3aa: SSSSYNEQF
j_gene: TRBJ2-5; v_gene: TRBV6-1; CDR3aa: ASSETSGGAETQY
j_gene: TRBJ2-5; v_gene: TRBV2; CDR3aa: ASSIFLQETQY
j_gene: TRBJ1-2; v_gene: TRBV21-1; CDR3aa: ASSLQGLQGWIGYT
j_gene: TRBJ2-1; v_gene: TRBV10-3; CDR3aa: AITQREGNEQF
j_gene: TRBJ2-3; v_gene: TRBV7-9; CDR3aa: ASRQGAPDTQY
j_gene: TRBJ1-2; v_gene: TRBV19; CDR3aa: ASSIGTDYGYT
j_gene: TRBJ2-3; v_gene: TRBV19; CDR3aa: ASSITGYTSTDTQY
j_gene: TRBJ2-1; v_gene: TRBV9; CDR3aa: ASSERQGAHNEQF
j_gene: TRBJ2-1; v_gene: TRBV7-6; CDR3aa: ASSLVRGGRNEQF
j_gene: TRBJ1-4; v_gene: TRBV25-1; CDR3aa: ATAGTENEKLF
j_gene: TRBJ2-1; v_gene: TRBV7-2; CDR3aa: ASSLGLAGFNEQF
j_gene: TRBJ2-2; v_gene: TRBV9; CDR3aa: ASSVSPGLYTGELF
j_gene: TRBJ1-5; v_gene: TRBV7-9; CDR3aa: ASSPGFNQPQH
j_gene: TRBJ2-1; v_gene: TRBV30; CDR3aa: AWIGGLAGEGQF
j_gene: TRBJ2-1; v_gene: TRBV27; CDR3aa: ASSLSTPSAGHEQF
j_gene: TRBJ2-1; v_gene: TRBV27; CDR3aa: ASSLSGNNEQF
j_gene: TRBJ1-5; v_gene: TRBV6-6; CDR3aa: ASSPKDRDLNQPQH
j_gene: TRBJ2-1; v_gene: TRBV18; CDR3aa: ASSLENEQF
j_gene: TRBJ1-1; v_gene: TRBV4-3; CDR3aa: ASSSGTGGTEAF
j_gene: TRBJ1-6; v_gene: TRBV10-2; CDR3aa: ASAILGRYSPLH
j_gene: TRBJ2-7; v_gene: TRBV4-1; CDR3aa: ASSQEGAGAREQY
j_gene: TRBJ2-7; v_gene: TRBV2; CDR3aa: ASIRLAATYEQY
j_gene: TRBJ2-1; v_gene: TRBV4-2; CDR3aa: ASSQRGGGNEQF
j_gene: TRBJ2-4; v_gene: TRBV6-5; CDR3aa: ASSSLAKNIQY